The present T cell receptor (beta chain) was sequenced within a study of cytomegalovirus exposure and HLA in healthy donors. V gave up 4 bases and J gave up 7 bases, with 16 bases separating them. CDR3 length: 13 residues. Germline lookup yields CDR1 SQVTM and CDR2 ANQGSEA. Findings and limits, study-wide: As a later analysis revealed, most CMV-associated TCR beta chains appeared HLA-restricted. For TCR beta chains, V- and J-gene trimming was later linked to a missense DCLRE1C variant.

Turning to this clone: The antigen remains undetermined.

The PCR made use of 60 Vbeta and 13 Jbeta primers. The protocol was immunoSEQ multiplex PCR, while the TCRdb copy is restricted to in-frame clones and leaves out a portion. The profile shows about 160,000 clones, nearly 80% of them singletons. The J gene is TRBJ1-2, the V gene TRBV29-1; maybe TRBD1 (5 bases). This clonotype was sampled from a man aged 18 to 30 in good health and CMV-seropositive. Sequencing was done on a sample of PBMCs. The CDR3 here is CSVGEGEGSGYTF. The CDR3 DNA is TGCAGCGTTGGAGAAGGGGAGGGTAGTGGCTACACCTTC.